This is a list of T cell receptor beta chains from one sample in a study of blood T cell repertoires in COVID-19. Sequencing used immunoSEQ multiplex PCR; TCRdb keeps in-frame clones, though not all of them. The table lists approximately 220,000 clones, 81% of them singletons. Material for sequencing was peripheral blood. The receptors were gathered from a woman older than 75 with acute or convalescent COVID-19. CDR3s include the opening cysteine and the closing phenylalanine or tryptophan. D genes are given only for firm matches. Size values are once, few and many counts, or a class for expanded clones, and some rows have none.

.	TRBV15	.	TRBJ1-5	TGTGCCACCAGCAGGACGGACAACTATCAGCCCCAGCATTTT	CATSRTDNYQPQHF
.	TRBV12-3/TRBV12-4	.	TRBJ1-3	TGTGCCAGCAGTGCGCGGGGGGGAAACACCATATATTTT	CASSARGGNTIYF
.	TRBV6-6	.	TRBJ2-5	TGTGCCAGCAGGCCCCGGCGGGGGCCCCAAGAGACCCAGTACTTC	CASRPRRGPQETQYF
.	TRBV14	TRBD1	TRBJ1-1	TGTGCCAGCAGCCAAGAGTACAGGGGGACTGAAGCTTTCTTT	CASSQEYRGTEAFF
.	TRBV6-6	TRBD1	TRBJ1-3	TGTGCCAGCAGTCAACCGGGACAGGGGTTTAAGAACTCTGGAAACACCATATATTTT	CASSQPGQGFKNSGNTIYF
.	TRBV4-2	TRBD1	TRBJ2-1	TGTGCCAGCAGCCAAGAACCGGGACAGCAAGGGGCTTGGCAGTTCTTC	CASSQEPGQQGAWQFF
.	TRBV11-3	.	TRBJ2-1	TGTGCCAGCAGCTTGACAGGTTCTAATGAGCAGTTCTTC	CASSLTGSNEQFF
.	TRBV19	.	TRBJ1-2	TGTGCCAGTAGTCCCGAAGGGGACTCCTATGGCTACACCTTC	CASSPEGDSYGYTF
.	TRBV19	TRBD1	TRBJ1-5	TGTGCCAGTAGTATAGTAGGGGGCGGTCAGCCCCAGCATTTT	CASSIVGGGQPQHF
.	TRBV7-2	.	TRBJ2-7	TGTGCCAGCAGCTTAACGGGATCCAGGTCGGGGTACGAGCAGTACTTC	CASSLTGSRSGYEQYF
.	TRBV4-2	TRBD2	TRBJ2-1	TGTGCCAGCAGCCAAGAACCCCTAGCGGGGGGAAATGAGCAGTTCTTC	CASSQEPLAGGNEQFF
.	TRBV5-1	.	TRBJ2-1	TGCGCCAGCAGCTTGGTAACGGGGGGCAGTTTCAATGAGCAGTTCTTC	CASSLVTGGSFNEQFF
few	TRBV21-1	.	TRBJ1-4	TGTGCCAGCGAGGGACACCTTACGAGTAATGAAAAACTGTTTTTT	CASEGHLTSNEKLFF
few	TRBV28	TRBD2	TRBJ2-7	TGTGCCAGCATGATCGGGGGGAGCTCCTACGAGCAGTACTTC	CASMIGGSSYEQYF
.	TRBV5-5	.	TRBJ2-7	TGTGCCAGCAGCTTGGGGCGGGACGGTTCCTACGAGCAGTACTTC	CASSLGRDGSYEQYF
few	TRBV3-1/TRBV3-2	TRBD1	TRBJ1-2	TGTGCCAGCAGCCAGGGGACAGGGGGCGGTGGCTACACCTTC	CASSQGTGGGGYTF
.	TRBV3-1/TRBV3-2	.	TRBJ1-1	TGTGCCAGCAGCCAAGATGTAGGGAGGGGCTCGAACACTGAAGCTTTCTTT	CASSQDVGRGSNTEAFF
once	TRBV3-1/TRBV3-2	.	TRBJ2-1	TGTGCCAGCAGCCTGGCCTCCACCCTCCACAATGAGCAGTTCTTC	CASSLASTLHNEQFF
once	TRBV12-3/TRBV12-4	.	TRBJ1-1	TGTGCCAGCAGTTTATCGGCGGGTGAAGCTTTCTTT	CASSLSAGEAFF
.	TRBV5-1	.	TRBJ2-7	TGCGCCAGCAGCTTGGATCCCTCGGGGGAGCAGTACTTC	CASSLDPSGEQYF
.	TRBV27	.	TRBJ1-4	TGTGCCAGCAGTTTAGCAGGGGTCGAAAAACTGTTTTTT	CASSLAGVEKLFF
.	TRBV7-3	.	TRBJ2-2	TGTGCCAGCAGCCCCCCGGGTCGTACCGGGGAGCTGTTTTTT	CASSPPGRTGELFF
.	TRBV2	TRBD2	TRBJ2-1	TGTGCCAGCGCCAGCGGGGCTTTGCAGTTCTTC	CASASGALQFF
.	TRBV7-6	TRBD1	TRBJ2-2	TGTGCCAGCAGCCCGGGACAGGGAGGAACCGGGGAGCTGTTTTTT	CASSPGQGGTGELFF
.	TRBV5-1	.	TRBJ2-5	TGCGCCAGCAGCTTCGGTAGGGGACTGGATTTGGAGACCCAGTACTTC	CASSFGRGLDLETQYF
.	TRBV4-1	.	TRBJ1-2	TGCGCCAGCAGCCAGGACCACAGGGAATCTGGCTACACCTTC	CASSQDHRESGYTF
.	TRBV19	TRBD1	TRBJ1-6	TGTGCCAGTAGTATTGTGGGCCGGACAGGGGGTAATTTTGGAAGTTCACCCCTCCACTTT	CASSIVGRTGGNFGSSPLHF
.	TRBV18	.	TRBJ1-2	TGTGCCAGCTCACCACAAACGGGGGGTGGCTACACCTTC	CASSPQTGGGYTF
.	TRBV11-2	TRBD1	TRBJ1-4	TGTGCCAGCAAAAGGGGACAGTTCCCAACTAATGAAAAACTGTTTTTT	CASKRGQFPTNEKLFF
once	TRBV6-5	.	TRBJ2-5	TGTGCCAGCAGAGTGACGGACCCAGGGGAGACCCAGTACTTC	CASRVTDPGETQYF
few	TRBV5-4	.	TRBJ1-1	TGTGCCAGCAGCCCGACTGGGAGAGGTGCTTTCTTT	CASSPTGRGAFF
.	TRBV7-6	TRBD2	TRBJ2-5	TGTGCCAGCAGCTGGGGCGTTGGAGCGGGGGGTTCTGAGACCCAGTACTTC	CASSWGVGAGGSETQYF
.	TRBV6-5	TRBD1	TRBJ1-1	TGTGCCAGCAGTACTACAGGGGGCACTGAAGCTTTCTTT	CASSTTGGTEAFF
.	TRBV19	.	TRBJ2-4	TGTGCCAGTATGAGCAGGGCCCCTACGAAATTAGCCAAAAACATTCAGTACTTC	CASMSRAPTKLAKNIQYF
.	TRBV5-1	.	TRBJ1-1	TGCGCCAGCAGCTTGCGGGACACTGAAGCTTTCTTT	CASSLRDTEAFF
few	TRBV6-5	.	TRBJ1-6	TGTGCCAGCAGAAACGGGAGGGCAGGGAATTCACCCCTCCACTTT	CASRNGRAGNSPLHF
.	TRBV29-1	.	TRBJ2-7	TGCAGCGCGACAGTGTCCTACGAGCAGTACTTC	CSATVSYEQYF
.	TRBV4-2	.	TRBJ2-3	TGTGCCAGCGGTCGACTAGTAAACGCACCAGATACGCAGTATTTT	CASGRLVNAPDTQYF
.	TRBV5-1	.	TRBJ1-4	TGCGCCAGCAGCTTTGACACGTCCTATGAAAAACTGTTTTTT	CASSFDTSYEKLFF
.	TRBV28	.	TRBJ2-7	TGTGCCAGCAGTATCGCCCAGGCAAACTACGAGCAGTACTTC	CASSIAQANYEQYF
.	TRBV28	TRBD2	TRBJ2-7	TGTGCCAGCAGTCCTGGGACTAGCGCGATCTCCTACGAGCAGTACTTC	CASSPGTSAISYEQYF
.	TRBV5-1	TRBD1	TRBJ2-5	TGCGCCAGCAGTTCCGGGACAGGGGAGGAGACCCAGTACTTC	CASSSGTGEETQYF
.	TRBV5-5	.	TRBJ2-7	TGTGCCAGCAGCTTGGATGGCAGGGGATTAAACGAGCAGTACTTC	CASSLDGRGLNEQYF
once	TRBV23-1	.	TRBJ2-7	TGCGCCAGCAGCCGTCGTCCCGGGACAGGGGCCGGGACTAGCCAACCGTCTTACGAGCAGTACTTC	CASSRRPGTGAGTSQPSYEQYF
.	TRBV5-1	.	TRBJ2-7	TGCGCCAGCAGCTCGCAGGGCGAGCAGTACTTC	CASSSQGEQYF
once	TRBV5-1	TRBD1	TRBJ2-1	TGCGCCAGCAGGCGCGGACAGGGGCGATACAATGAGCAGTTCTTC	CASRRGQGRYNEQFF
.	TRBV3-1/TRBV3-2	.	TRBJ1-6	TGTGCCAGCAGCCAAGAAGGGGGGGCCTATAATTCACCCCTCCACTTT	CASSQEGGAYNSPLHF
.	TRBV19	.	TRBJ1-2	TGTGCCAGTAGTATCCAGGGCATTCTTGGCTATGGCTACACCTTC	CASSIQGILGYGYTF
.	TRBV30	TRBD2	TRBJ2-7	TGTGCCTGGAGCACACCCGGGACTAGTAGCCACGAGCAGTACTTC	CAWSTPGTSSHEQYF
.	TRBV3-1/TRBV3-2	.	TRBJ1-3	TGTGCCAGCAGCCAAGTTCTAAATTCGCGAAACACCATATATTTT	CASSQVLNSRNTIYF
once	TRBV30	.	TRBJ2-4	TGTGCCTGGATCCCTGAGGGTTTACCAAGCAAAAACATTCAGTACTTC	CAWIPEGLPSKNIQYF
.	TRBV19	TRBD2	TRBJ2-4	TGTGCCAGTAGTATAGCGTCTAGCGGCACCAAAAACATTCAGTACTTC	CASSIASSGTKNIQYF
.	TRBV7-9	TRBD1	TRBJ1-3	TGTGCCAGCACCAGGGGGGGGGTAATTGGAAACACCATATATTTT	CASTRGGVIGNTIYF
.	TRBV18	.	TRBJ2-7	TGTGCCAGCTCACCGGTGCAGGGCGTTACCTACGAGCAGTACTTC	CASSPVQGVTYEQYF
.	TRBV19	.	TRBJ2-3	TGTGCCAGTAGTATTTCGGGACACAGCACAGATACGCAGTATTTT	CASSISGHSTDTQYF